Sequencing of this TCR beta chain was carried out in a study of blood T cell repertoires in COVID-19. Original handling: Reference gene primer amplification gave estimated nucleated cell counts. Only in-frame clones appear in the TCRdb table, and some are missing; sequencing was by immunoSEQ multiplex PCR. Clone size and V and J calls were adopted from that table, with D and trimming inferred from the DNA. The top ten clones hold under 13% of a sample with 150,000 or so clones, about 81% of them seen once. The CDR3 covers 13 residues. In germline, CDR1 is SGHRS, CDR2 YFSETQ. The ends were cut back, 5 bases at V and 0 bases at J, with 8 bases in the middle.

This sequence was found in a human donor in a cohort sampled during active COVID-19. V usage is TRBV5-1 and J usage is TRBJ2-5; unclear D gene. Source material: peripheral blood. Here the CDR3 reads CASSRRDQETQYF. CDR3 bases: TGCGCCAGCAGTAGACGGGACCAAGAGACCCAGTACTTC.